The clone carrying this T cell receptor (beta chain) showed up just a few times. Antigen specificity is unknown. Libraries were prepared by immunoSEQ multiplex PCR; TCRdb keeps only in-frame clonotypes and omits some of them. This sample has some 19,000 clones, with 60% to 85% found just once. This specimen belongs to a study of OX40 agonist ivuxolimab in advanced cancers. In the study overall: Ivuxolimab, an agonistic anti-OX40 (CD134) antibody, was given to patients. Whole-study findings and limits: Dose levels from 0.1 to 3.0 mg/kg saw CD4+ and CD8+ blood T cells expand clonally by week 6.

The ends lost 3 bases at V and 5 bases at J; junction bases unmatched: 5. Germline values: CDR1 LNHNV, CDR2 YYDKDF (reference sequence). The CDR3 runs 14 residues. The chain is built from TRBV15 and TRBJ1-1; 8 bases line up with TRBD1. This material consisted of CD4+ or CD8+ T cells sorted from blood, taken in a trial of the OX40 agonist ivuxolimab. The TCR sequence derives from an adult with an advanced solid tumor such as melanoma, head and neck, liver or kidney cancer. This CDR3 is CATSRDRVGTEAFF. The CDR3 region has the DNA TGTGCCACCAGCAGGGACAGGGTTGGAACTGAAGCTTTCTTT.